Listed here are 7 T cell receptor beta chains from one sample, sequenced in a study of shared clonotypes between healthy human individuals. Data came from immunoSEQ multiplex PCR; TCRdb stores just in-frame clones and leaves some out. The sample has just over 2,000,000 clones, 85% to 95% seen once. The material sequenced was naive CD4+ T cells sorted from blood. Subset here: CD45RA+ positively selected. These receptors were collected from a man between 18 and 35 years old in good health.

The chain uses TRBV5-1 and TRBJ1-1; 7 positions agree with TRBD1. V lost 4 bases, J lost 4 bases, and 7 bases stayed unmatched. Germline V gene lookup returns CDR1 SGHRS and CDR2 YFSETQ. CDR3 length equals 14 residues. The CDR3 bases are TGCGCCAGCAGCGCGGGACAGCCGGGCACTGAAGCTTTCTTT. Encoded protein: CASSAGQPGTEAFF.

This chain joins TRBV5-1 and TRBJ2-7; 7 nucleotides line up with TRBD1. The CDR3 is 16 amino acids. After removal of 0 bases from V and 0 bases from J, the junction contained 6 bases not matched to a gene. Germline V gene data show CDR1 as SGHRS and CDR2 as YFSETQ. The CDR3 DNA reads TGCGCCAGCAGCTTGGACCCACAGGGGAGCTCCTACGAGCAGTACTTC. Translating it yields CASSLDPQGSSYEQYF.

The CDR3 sequence is CASSLWQGEQYF. CDR3 nucleotide sequence: TGTGCCAGCAGCTTGTGGCAGGGCGAGCAGTACTTC. The chain carries TRBV7-9 and TRBJ2-7; a weak D match, TRBD1 (5 bases). V dropped 3 bases and J dropped 6 bases, with 9 bases sitting between them. From germline, CDR1 is SEHNR and CDR2 FQNEAQ (reference sequence). This CDR3 is built from 12 residues.

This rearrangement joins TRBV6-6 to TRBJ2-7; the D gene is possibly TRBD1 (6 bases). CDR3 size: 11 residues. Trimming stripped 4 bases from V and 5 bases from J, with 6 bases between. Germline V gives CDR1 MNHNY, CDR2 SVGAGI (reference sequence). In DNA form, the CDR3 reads TGTGCCAGCAGTTGGGACAACGAGCAGTACTTC. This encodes CASSWDNEQYF.

CDR3 nucleotide sequence: TGTGCCTGGAGTGGATCGCGGGGCACGAATTCACCCCTCCACTTT. This gives the protein CAWSGSRGTNSPLHF. The V gene is TRBV30, the J gene TRBJ1-6; tentative D call: TRBD1 (5 bases). CDR3 size: 15 residues. The germline gives CDR1 GTSNPN, CDR2 SVGIG (reference sequence). Trimming took 1 base from V and 7 from J, leaving 14 bases between them.

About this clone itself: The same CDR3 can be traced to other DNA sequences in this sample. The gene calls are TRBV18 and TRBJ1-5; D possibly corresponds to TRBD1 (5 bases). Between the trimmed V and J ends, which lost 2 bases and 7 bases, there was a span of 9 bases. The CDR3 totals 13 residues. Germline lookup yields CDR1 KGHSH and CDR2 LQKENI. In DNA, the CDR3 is TGTGCCAGCTCACCAGGAAGGGACCAGCCCCAGCATTTT. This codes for CASSPGRDQPQHF.

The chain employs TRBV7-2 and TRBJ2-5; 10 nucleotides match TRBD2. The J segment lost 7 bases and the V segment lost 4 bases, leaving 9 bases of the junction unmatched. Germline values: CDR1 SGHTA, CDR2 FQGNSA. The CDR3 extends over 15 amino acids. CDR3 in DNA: TGTGCCAGCAGCTCCGGGACTAGCGCCGATGGGACCCAGTACTTC. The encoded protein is CASSSGTSADGTQYF.